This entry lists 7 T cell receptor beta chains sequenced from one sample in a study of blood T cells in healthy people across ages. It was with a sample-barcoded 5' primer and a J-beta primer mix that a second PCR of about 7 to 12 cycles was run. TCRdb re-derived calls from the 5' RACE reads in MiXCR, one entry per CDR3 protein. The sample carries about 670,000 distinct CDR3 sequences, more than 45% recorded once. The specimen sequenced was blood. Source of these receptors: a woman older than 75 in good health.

The CDR3 sequence is CASSSTTGRSTDTQYF. In DNA, the CDR3 is TGTGCCAGCAGCTCCACGACAGGGCGCAGCACAGATACGCAGTATTTT. The chain joins TRBV7-2 to TRBJ2-3; 7 bases agree with TRBD1. The CDR3 extends over 16 amino acids. Germline values: CDR1 SGHTA, CDR2 FQGNSA. Losses at the gene ends were 4 bases for V and 0 bases for J; bases not matched to a gene: 7.

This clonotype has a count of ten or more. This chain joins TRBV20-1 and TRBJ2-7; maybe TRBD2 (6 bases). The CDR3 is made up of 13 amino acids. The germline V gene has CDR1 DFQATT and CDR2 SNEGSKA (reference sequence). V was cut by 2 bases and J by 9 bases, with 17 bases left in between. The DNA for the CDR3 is TGCAGTGCTAGATCTTCGGGACGGGAGAGGCAGTACTTC. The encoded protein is CSARSSGRERQYF.

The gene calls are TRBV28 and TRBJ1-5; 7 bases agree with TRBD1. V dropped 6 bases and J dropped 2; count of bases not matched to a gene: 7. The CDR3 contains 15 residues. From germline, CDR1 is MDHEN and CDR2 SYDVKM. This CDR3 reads CASSLDRKGNQPQHF. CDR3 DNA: TGTGCCAGCAGCCTGGACAGGAAAGGCAATCAGCCCCAGCATTTT.

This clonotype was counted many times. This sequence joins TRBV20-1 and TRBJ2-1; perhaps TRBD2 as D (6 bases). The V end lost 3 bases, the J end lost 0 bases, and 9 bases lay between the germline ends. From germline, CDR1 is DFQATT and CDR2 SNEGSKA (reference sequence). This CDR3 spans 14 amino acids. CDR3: CSASPSVSYNEQFF. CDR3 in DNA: TGCAGTGCTAGCCCTAGCGTCTCCTACAATGAGCAGTTCTTC.

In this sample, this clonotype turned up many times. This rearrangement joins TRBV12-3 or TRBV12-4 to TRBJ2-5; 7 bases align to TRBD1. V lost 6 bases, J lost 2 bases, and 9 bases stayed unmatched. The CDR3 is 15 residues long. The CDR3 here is CASSRQGVWQETQYF. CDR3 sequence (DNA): TGTGCCAGCAGCCGACAGGGAGTGTGGCAAGAGACCCAGTACTTC.

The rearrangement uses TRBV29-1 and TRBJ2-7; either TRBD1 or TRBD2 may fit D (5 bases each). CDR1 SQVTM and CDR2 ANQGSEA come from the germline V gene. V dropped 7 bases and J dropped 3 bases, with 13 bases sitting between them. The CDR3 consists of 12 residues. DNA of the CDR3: TGCAGCGCTGGGGACCGGAACTACGAGCAGTACTTC. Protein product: CSAGDRNYEQYF.

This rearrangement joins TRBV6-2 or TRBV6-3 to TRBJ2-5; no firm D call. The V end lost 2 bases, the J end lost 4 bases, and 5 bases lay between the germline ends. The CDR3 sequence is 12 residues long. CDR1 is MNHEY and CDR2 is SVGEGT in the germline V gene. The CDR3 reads CASSYTGETQYF. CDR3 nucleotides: TGTGCCAGCAGTTACACGGGAGAGACCCAGTACTTC.